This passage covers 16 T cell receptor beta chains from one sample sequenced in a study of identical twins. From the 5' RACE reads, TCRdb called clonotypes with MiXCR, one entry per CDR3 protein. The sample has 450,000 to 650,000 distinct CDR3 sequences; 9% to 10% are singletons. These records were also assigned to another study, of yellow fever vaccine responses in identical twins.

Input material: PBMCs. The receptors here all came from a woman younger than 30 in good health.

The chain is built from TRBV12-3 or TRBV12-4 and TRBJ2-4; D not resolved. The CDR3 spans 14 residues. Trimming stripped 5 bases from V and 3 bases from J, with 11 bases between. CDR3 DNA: TGTGCCAGCAGTGTAACTCCGAACAAAAACATTCAGTACTTC. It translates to CASSVTPNKNIQYF.

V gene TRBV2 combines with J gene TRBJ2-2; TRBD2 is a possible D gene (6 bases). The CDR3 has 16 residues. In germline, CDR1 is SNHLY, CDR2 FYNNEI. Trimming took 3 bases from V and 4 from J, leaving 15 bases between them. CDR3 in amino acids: CASSESRGATTGELFF. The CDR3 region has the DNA TGTGCCAGCAGTGAGTCGCGGGGAGCGACCACCGGGGAGCTGTTTTTT.

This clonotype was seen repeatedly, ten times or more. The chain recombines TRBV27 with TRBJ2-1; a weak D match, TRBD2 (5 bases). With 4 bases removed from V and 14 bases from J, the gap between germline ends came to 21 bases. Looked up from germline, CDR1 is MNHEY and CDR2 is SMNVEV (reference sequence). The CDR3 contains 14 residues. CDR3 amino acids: CASSSKRLIGSEFF. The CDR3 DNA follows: TGTGCCAGCAGTTCTAAGCGACTAATTGGAAGCGAGTTCTTC.

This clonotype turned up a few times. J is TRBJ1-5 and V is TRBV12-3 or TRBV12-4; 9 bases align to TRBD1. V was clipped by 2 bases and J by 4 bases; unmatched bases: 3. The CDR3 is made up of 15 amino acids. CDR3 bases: TGTGCCAGCAGTTTAAGACAGGGGGTAAATCAGCCCCAGCATTTT. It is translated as CASSLRQGVNQPQHF.

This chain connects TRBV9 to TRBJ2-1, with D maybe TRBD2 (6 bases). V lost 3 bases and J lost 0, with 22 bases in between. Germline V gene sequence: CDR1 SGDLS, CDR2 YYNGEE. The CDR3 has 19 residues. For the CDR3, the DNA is TGTGCCAGCAGCGCGGTCCTCGTTCCGGGACTCAGCTCCTACAATGAGCAGTTCTTC. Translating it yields CASSAVLVPGLSSYNEQFF.

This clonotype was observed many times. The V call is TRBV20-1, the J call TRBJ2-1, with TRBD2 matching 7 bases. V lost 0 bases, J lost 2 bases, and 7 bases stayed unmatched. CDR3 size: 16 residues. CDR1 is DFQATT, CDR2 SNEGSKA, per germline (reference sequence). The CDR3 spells CSARDFRGETYNEQFF. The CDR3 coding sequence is TGCAGTGCTAGAGATTTTCGGGGGGAGACCTACAATGAGCAGTTCTTC.

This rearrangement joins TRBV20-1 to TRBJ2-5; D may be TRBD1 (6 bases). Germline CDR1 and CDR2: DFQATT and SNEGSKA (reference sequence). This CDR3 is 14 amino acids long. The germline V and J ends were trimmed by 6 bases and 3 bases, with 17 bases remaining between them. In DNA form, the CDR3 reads TGCAGTGCCCACCCTTGGGCAGGGGAAGAGACCCAGTACTTC. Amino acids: CSAHPWAGEETQYF.

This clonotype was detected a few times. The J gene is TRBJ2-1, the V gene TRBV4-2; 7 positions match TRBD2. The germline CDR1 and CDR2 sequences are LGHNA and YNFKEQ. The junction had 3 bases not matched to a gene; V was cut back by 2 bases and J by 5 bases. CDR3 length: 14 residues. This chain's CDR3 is CASSQPGTNNEQFF. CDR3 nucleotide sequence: TGTGCCAGCAGCCAACCCGGGACTAACAATGAGCAGTTCTTC.

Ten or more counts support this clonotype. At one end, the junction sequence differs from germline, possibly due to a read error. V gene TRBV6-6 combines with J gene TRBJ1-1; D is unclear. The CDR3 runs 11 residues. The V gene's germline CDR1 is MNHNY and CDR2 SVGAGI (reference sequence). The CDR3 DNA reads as TGTACCAGCATCCAGCCCACTGAAGCTTTCTTT. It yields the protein CTSIQPTEAFF.

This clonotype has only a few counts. The CDR3, as DNA: TGTGCCAGCAGTGAGTTCCCATTGACGGACGGCCAGTACTTC. This gives the protein CASSEFPLTDGQYF. This chain uses TRBV25-1 with TRBJ2-7; D is uncertain. The CDR3 has 14 amino acids. CDR1 is MGHDK and CDR2 is SYGVNS in the germline V gene. Trimming took off 3 bases at V and 10 bases at J, with 19 bases between the two ends.

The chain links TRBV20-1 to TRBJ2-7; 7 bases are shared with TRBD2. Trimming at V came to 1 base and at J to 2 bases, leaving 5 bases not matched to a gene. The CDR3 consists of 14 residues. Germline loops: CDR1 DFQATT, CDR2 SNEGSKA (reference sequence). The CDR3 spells CSARGAGVTYEQYF. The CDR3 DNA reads TGCAGTGCTAGAGGGGCGGGGGTCACCTACGAGCAGTACTTC.

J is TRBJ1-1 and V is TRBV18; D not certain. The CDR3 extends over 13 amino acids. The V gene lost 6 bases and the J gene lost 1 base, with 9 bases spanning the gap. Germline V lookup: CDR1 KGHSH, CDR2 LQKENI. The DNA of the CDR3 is TGTGCCAGCTCGTCCCCAGAGAACACTGAAGCTTTCTTT. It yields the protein CASSSPENTEAFF.

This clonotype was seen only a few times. The CDR3 coding sequence is TGTGCCAGCAGTTCGACGGGACTAGCGAACACAGATACGCAGTATTTT. Protein sequence: CASSSTGLANTDTQYF. The V call is TRBV27, the J call TRBJ2-3; 10 bases agree with TRBD2. The CDR3 spans 16 residues. The germline V gene encodes CDR1 MNHEY and CDR2 SMNVEV (reference sequence). Trimming took 4 bases from V and 2 from J; bases not matched to a gene: 6.

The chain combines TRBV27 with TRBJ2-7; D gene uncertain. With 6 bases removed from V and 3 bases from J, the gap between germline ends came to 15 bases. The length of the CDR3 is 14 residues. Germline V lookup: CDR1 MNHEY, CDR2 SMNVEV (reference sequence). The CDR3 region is CASRDIQRDYEQYF. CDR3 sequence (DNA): TGTGCCAGCAGGGATATACAAAGAGACTACGAGCAGTACTTC.

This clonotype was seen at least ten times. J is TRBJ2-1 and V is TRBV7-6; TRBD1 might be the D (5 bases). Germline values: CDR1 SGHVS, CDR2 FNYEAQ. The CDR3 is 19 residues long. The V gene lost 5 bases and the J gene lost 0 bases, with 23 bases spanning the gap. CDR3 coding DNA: TGTGCCAGCAGCCCCCCGGTTGGGGCACGAAAGAGCTCCTACAATGAGCAGTTCTTC. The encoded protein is CASSPPVGARKSSYNEQFF.

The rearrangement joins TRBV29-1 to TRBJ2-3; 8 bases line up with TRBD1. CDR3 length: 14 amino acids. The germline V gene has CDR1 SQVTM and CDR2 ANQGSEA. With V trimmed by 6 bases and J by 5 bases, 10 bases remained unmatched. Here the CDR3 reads CSVERTGIEDTQYF. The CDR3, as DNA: TGCAGCGTGGAACGGACAGGGATAGAAGATACGCAGTATTTT.